This T cell receptor beta chain was obtained from a study of T-cell reconstitution after alpha-beta-depleted transplantation in children. About this clonotype: What it recognizes is unknown.

V lost 6 bases and J 1 base, leaving 22 bases between the germline ends. The CDR3 runs 17 residues. Per the germline V gene, CDR1 is DFQATT and CDR2 is SNEGSKA (reference sequence). The study, taken as a whole, reports: Diversity and T-cell counts at one year after transplant derived mostly from new T cells. Two months or so post-transplant, alpha-beta T cells reportedly derived from several hundred expanded graft clones. At day 60, the high TCRbeta diversity found in some patients originated from recipient T cells and thymic progenitors that had survived.

Preparation of the TCRbeta library used unique molecular identifiers. TCRdb processed the PCR reads anew with MiXCR; each CDR3 protein has one entry. The sample lists 350,000 to 500,000 distinct CDR3 sequences; 43% were seen once. The sequencing used PBMCs, collected before TCRalphabeta/CD19-depleted stem cell transplant. This chain joins TRBV20-1 and TRBJ2-4, with D possibly being TRBD2 (5 bases). The sequence was obtained from a girl aged 2-10 years with aplastic anemia, due to receive a stem cell transplant. In DNA, the CDR3 is TGCAGTGCCCTGGGATGGGTCCAGCGGACGGCCAAAAACATTCAGTACTTC. Translating it yields CSALGWVQRTAKNIQYF.